Listed here are 8 T cell receptor beta chains from one sample, sequenced in a study of monozygotic twins with inflammatory bowel disease. TCRdb reworked the 5' RACE reads into one entry per CDR3 protein, no DNA. The specimen's table records 300,000 to 400,000 distinct CDR3 sequences. The sample comprised blood. The receptors were sampled from a human donor with ulcerative colitis or Crohn's disease, or a healthy co-twin of an affected twin (not recorded which).

This chain uses TRBV28 with TRBJ2-7. Germline V lookup: CDR1 MDHEN, CDR2 SYDVKM. The CDR3 totals 11 residues. CDR3 protein: CASSLSAEQYF.

The chain has TRBV7-6 and TRBJ2-1; checking the TCRdb D call of TRBD2 is not possible without DNA. The CDR3 runs 18 residues. Looked up from germline, CDR1 is SGHVS and CDR2 is FNYEAQ. The CDR3 loop is CASSLPAIRGGSYNEQFF.

The genes are TRBV27 and TRBJ2-5. Germline CDR1 and CDR2: MNHEY and SMNVEV (reference sequence). This CDR3 spans 14 amino acids. This CDR3 is CASSSHALQETQYF.

J is TRBJ2-3 and V is TRBV4-2. Looked up from germline, CDR1 is LGHNA and CDR2 is YNFKEQ. This CDR3 has 13 residues. The CDR3 reads CASSQVNPHTQYF.

The chain links TRBV20-1 to TRBJ1-1; without DNA, the TCRdb call of TRBD1 cannot be checked. The CDR3 consists of 14 residues. Germline CDR1 reads DFQATT; CDR2 reads SNEGSKA (reference sequence). The CDR3 sequence is CSARKTGLNTEAFF.

The V gene is TRBV5-1, the J gene TRBJ1-6; TCRdb names TRBD1, which stays unverified in the absence of DNA. The germline V gene encodes CDR1 SGHRS and CDR2 YFSETQ. The CDR3 runs 15 residues. CDR3 protein: CASSPGTGEGSPLHF.

The V call is TRBV5-1, the J call TRBJ2-7; TCRdb lists TRBD2, though no DNA is available to test this call. Germline CDR1 SGHRS, CDR2 YFSETQ. The CDR3 covers 14 residues. This CDR3 reads CASSRLPEGYEQYF. Supplemented by reference TRBV5-1 and TRBJ2-7, the full variable domain reads KAGVTQTPRYLIKTRGQQVTLSCSPISGHRSVSWYQQTPGQGLQFLFEYFSETQRNKGNFPGRFSGRQFSNSRSEMNVSTLELGDSALYLCASSRLPEGYEQYFGPGTRLTVT.

J is TRBJ2-7 and V is TRBV7-2; TCRdb proposes TRBD1, but this gene call is untestable without DNA. The CDR3 has 14 amino acids. Per the germline V gene, CDR1 is SGHTA and CDR2 is FQGNSA. The CDR3: CASSADRGPYEQYF.